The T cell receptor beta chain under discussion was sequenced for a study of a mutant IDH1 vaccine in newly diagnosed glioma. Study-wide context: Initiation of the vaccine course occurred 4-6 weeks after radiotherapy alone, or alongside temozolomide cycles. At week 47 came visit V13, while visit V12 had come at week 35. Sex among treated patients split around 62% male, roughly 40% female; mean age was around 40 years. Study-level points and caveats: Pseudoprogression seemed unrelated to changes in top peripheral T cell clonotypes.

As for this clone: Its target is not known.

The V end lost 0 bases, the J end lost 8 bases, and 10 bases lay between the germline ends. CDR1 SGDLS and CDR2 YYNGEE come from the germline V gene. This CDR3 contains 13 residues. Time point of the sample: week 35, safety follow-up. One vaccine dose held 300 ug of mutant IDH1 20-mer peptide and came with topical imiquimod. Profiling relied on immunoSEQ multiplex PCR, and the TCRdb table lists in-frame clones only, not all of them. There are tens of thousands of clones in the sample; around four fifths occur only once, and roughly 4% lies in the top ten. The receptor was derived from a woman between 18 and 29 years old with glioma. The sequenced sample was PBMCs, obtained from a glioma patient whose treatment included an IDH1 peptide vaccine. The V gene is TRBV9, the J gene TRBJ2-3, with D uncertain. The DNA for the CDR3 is TGTGCCAGCAGCGTAGATGGTGGCGGTACGCAGTATTTT. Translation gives CASSVDGGGTQYF.